A selection of T cell receptor beta chains follows, all from one sample in a study of sequential checkpoint blockade in melanoma. Using immunoSEQ multiplex PCR, the repertoire was profiled, and TCRdb retains in-frame clones only, with some absent. The sample has roughly 9,100 clones; about 88% are singletons. The sequencing used CD8+ T cells sorted from blood (inferred from file names), collected from a patient given nivolumab and ipilimumab in sequence. Receptor source: a human donor with melanoma. Both conserved end residues are part of each CDR3. The order of the fields is CDR3 DNA, CDR3 protein, clone size, V gene, J gene, D gene. The D gene is left open where the match is weak. Not all rows give a size; the values are once, few, many and, for expanded clones, a class.

DNA: TGCGCCAGCAGCTTGCTCGACAGGGTGACCTACGAGCAGTACTTC; CDR3: CASSLLDRVTYEQYF; size: NA; V: TRBV5-1; J: TRBJ2-7; D: TRBD1
DNA: TGTGCCAGCAGCCCGTGGGACAGGGCTGACTATGGCTACACCTTC; CDR3: CASSPWDRADYGYTF; size: once; V: TRBV5-6; J: TRBJ1-2; D: TRBD1
DNA: TGTGCCAGCAGCGTGGGAGGAGACAATCAGCCCCAGCATTTT; CDR3: CASSVGGDNQPQHF; size: NA; V: TRBV9; J: TRBJ1-5; D: NA
DNA: TGTGCCAGTAGTATAGGGGGCTCGAACACTGAAGCTTTCTTT; CDR3: CASSIGGSNTEAFF; size: NA; V: TRBV19; J: TRBJ1-1; D: NA
DNA: TGCAGCGTTGAGGCAGGGCTTTCTGGAAACACCATATATTTT; CDR3: CSVEAGLSGNTIYF; size: NA; V: TRBV29-1; J: TRBJ1-3; D: NA
DNA: TGTGCCAGTAGTAGGTATGGGGGCGACCACTATGGCTACACCTTC; CDR3: CASSRYGGDHYGYTF; size: NA; V: TRBV19; J: TRBJ1-2; D: NA
DNA: TGTGCCAGCAGTCACGGGGCAGAAGGACTAGCGCTCGAGCAGTACTTC; CDR3: CASSHGAEGLALEQYF; size: NA; V: TRBV28; J: TRBJ2-7; D: TRBD2
DNA: TGCAGTTTCTACAGGGGGTATAACGAACACCGGGGAGCTGTTTTT; CDR3: CSFYRGYNEHRGAVF; size: few; V: TRBV29-1; J: TRBJ2-2; D: TRBD1
DNA: TGCAGCGTTGCAGGAGGGCGGGCATCCGGGGAGCTGTTTTTT; CDR3: CSVAGGRASGELFF; size: NA; V: TRBV29-1; J: TRBJ2-2; D: NA
DNA: TGTGCCACCAGCAGAGCTGACAGGGGAGATGAAAAACTGTTTTTT; CDR3: CATSRADRGDEKLFF; size: NA; V: TRBV15; J: TRBJ1-4; D: TRBD1
DNA: TGTGCCAGTAGTATGGCAGGGAACTACGAGCAGTACTTC; CDR3: CASSMAGNYEQYF; size: NA; V: TRBV19; J: TRBJ2-7; D: NA
DNA: TGTGCCAGCAGCTTATATCGGACAGGGGGCTACGAGCAGTACTTC; CDR3: CASSLYRTGGYEQYF; size: NA; V: TRBV13; J: TRBJ2-7; D: TRBD1
DNA: TGTGCCATCAGGCCCATACAGGGGATGAACACTGAAGCTTTCTTT; CDR3: CAIRPIQGMNTEAFF; size: NA; V: TRBV10-3; J: TRBJ1-1; D: TRBD1
DNA: TGCGCCAGCAGCTGGACAGGGGTCACGTACGAGCAGTACTTC; CDR3: CASSWTGVTYEQYF; size: NA; V: TRBV5-1; J: TRBJ2-7; D: TRBD1
DNA: TGTGCCAGCAGCTTAGACGGGAGGGTCGACGAGCAGTACTTC; CDR3: CASSLDGRVDEQYF; size: once; V: TRBV5-4; J: TRBJ2-7; D: TRBD2
DNA: TGTGCCACCAGCAGAGATGTACAGTTAGGAAACACCATATATTTT; CDR3: CATSRDVQLGNTIYF; size: NA; V: TRBV15; J: TRBJ1-3; D: NA
DNA: TGTGCCACCAGCAGAGATTCCCCCGGAAGGACAGGGGGATTTGACTATGGCTACACCTTC; CDR3: CATSRDSPGRTGGFDYGYTF; size: once; V: TRBV15; J: TRBJ1-2; D: TRBD1
DNA: TGTGCCTGGAGCCGGTTGGGACAGGGGACTCACACTGAAGCTTTCTTT; CDR3: CAWSRLGQGTHTEAFF; size: NA; V: TRBV30; J: TRBJ1-1; D: TRBD1
DNA: TGTGCCAGTAGTGTACAGGGGCCCTATGGCTACACCTTC; CDR3: CASSVQGPYGYTF; size: few; V: TRBV19; J: TRBJ1-2; D: TRBD1
DNA: TGTGCCACCAGCACTGGGACAGGGCCCTCCCGGGCCAACGTCCTGACTTTC; CDR3: CATSTGTGPSRANVLTF; size: NA; V: TRBV15; J: TRBJ2-6; D: TRBD1
DNA: TGTGCCAGCTCACAGGGGGACTACGAGCAGTACTTC; CDR3: CASSQGDYEQYF; size: NA; V: TRBV18; J: TRBJ2-7; D: NA
DNA: TGTGCCAGCAGTTACCGGCCCGGGGGTGAAGCTTTCTTT; CDR3: CASSYRPGGEAFF; size: NA; V: TRBV6-5; J: TRBJ1-1; D: NA
DNA: TGTGCCAGCAGCTTGGGTCCCAGCTCCTACGAGCAGTACTTC; CDR3: CASSLGPSSYEQYF; size: NA; V: TRBV5-6; J: TRBJ2-7; D: NA
DNA: TGTGCCAGCAATGAAGGGTCGGGGAACGAGCAGTACTTC; CDR3: CASNEGSGNEQYF; size: NA; V: TRBV9; J: TRBJ2-7; D: NA
DNA: TGTGCCAGCAGCTGGGGGACTCCGTCCTACGAGCAGTACTTC; CDR3: CASSWGTPSYEQYF; size: NA; V: TRBV11-2; J: TRBJ2-7; D: NA
DNA: TGTGCCAGCAGCCCACCTGCGAGCTCCTACGAGCAGTACTTC; CDR3: CASSPPASSYEQYF; size: NA; V: TRBV7-9; J: TRBJ2-7; D: NA
DNA: TGTGCCAGCAGCGGGACTACCTACGAGCAGTACTTC; CDR3: CASSGTTYEQYF; size: few; V: TRBV9; J: TRBJ2-7; D: NA
DNA: TGTGCCAGCAGTTTCTTTGAAAAACTGTTTTTT; CDR3: CASSFFEKLFF; size: NA; V: TRBV28; J: TRBJ1-4; D: NA
DNA: TGTGCCAGCAGCCCCTGGGACAGGGGTTACGAGCAGTACTTC; CDR3: CASSPWDRGYEQYF; size: NA; V: TRBV7-9; J: TRBJ2-7; D: TRBD1
DNA: TGTGCCAGCAGTTCCTGGACAGCTACCTACGAGCAGTACTTC; CDR3: CASSSWTATYEQYF; size: NA; V: TRBV28; J: TRBJ2-7; D: NA
DNA: TGTGCCAGCGGATGGGGGGGACTGTACGAGCAGTACTTC; CDR3: CASGWGGLYEQYF; size: NA; V: TRBV27; J: TRBJ2-7; D: TRBD2
DNA: TGCAGCGTTGATCCGGGACTAGCGGGTGAGCAGTACTTC; CDR3: CSVDPGLAGEQYF; size: NA; V: TRBV29-1; J: TRBJ2-7; D: TRBD2
DNA: TGTGCCAGCTCACCGGCAGGGAAGCAGAACACTGAAGCTTTCTTT; CDR3: CASSPAGKQNTEAFF; size: NA; V: TRBV18; J: TRBJ1-1; D: NA
DNA: TGTGCCAGTAGTAAGGCAGGGGGCCACACTGAAGCTTTCTTT; CDR3: CASSKAGGHTEAFF; size: few; V: TRBV19; J: TRBJ1-1; D: TRBD1
DNA: TGTGCCAGCAGCCTACAAACCGGGACAGGGACAGATACGCAGTATTTT; CDR3: CASSLQTGTGTDTQYF; size: NA; V: TRBV7-9; J: TRBJ2-3; D: TRBD1
DNA: TGTGCCAGCAGTTCAGGGGATGGTGAAGCTTTCTTT; CDR3: CASSSGDGEAFF; size: once; V: TRBV27; J: TRBJ1-1; D: NA
DNA: TGTGCCAGCAGCTTAGTGGGGGGGGGCACTGAAGCTTTCTTT; CDR3: CASSLVGGGTEAFF; size: NA; V: TRBV7-2; J: TRBJ1-1; D: NA
DNA: TGCGCCAGCGCCCGGGACAGCTCCTACGAGCAGTACTTC; CDR3: CASARDSSYEQYF; size: NA; V: TRBV5-1; J: TRBJ2-7; D: TRBD1
DNA: TGCGCCAGCAGCCATGACAGGTACAATCAGCCCCAGCATTTT; CDR3: CASSHDRYNQPQHF; size: NA; V: TRBV4-3; J: TRBJ1-5; D: NA
DNA: TGTGCCAGTAGTCCAGGACAGATCTATGGCTACACCTTC; CDR3: CASSPGQIYGYTF; size: NA; V: TRBV19; J: TRBJ1-2; D: NA
DNA: TGTGCCAGCAGCCCACCCCGGAGTCTAGCCCCCTACAATGAGCAGTTCTTC; CDR3: CASSPPRSLAPYNEQFF; size: NA; V: TRBV7-9; J: TRBJ2-1; D: NA
DNA: TGTGCCAGCTCACCTTACAGGGGTACCGACGAGCAGTACTTC; CDR3: CASSPYRGTDEQYF; size: NA; V: TRBV18; J: TRBJ2-7; D: TRBD1
DNA: TGTGCCAGCAGCCGGGACTCTTTGGGCGCCGAGCAGTACTTC; CDR3: CASSRDSLGAEQYF; size: once; V: TRBV5-4; J: TRBJ2-7; D: NA
DNA: TGTGCCTGGAGTAGCGGGGGGCGTGGGTGGACTGAAGCTTTCTTT; CDR3: CAWSSGGRGWTEAFF; size: once; V: TRBV30; J: TRBJ1-1; D: NA
DNA: TGCAGCGCCAGAGGGGGGGGCACTGAAGCTTTCTTT; CDR3: CSARGGGTEAFF; size: NA; V: TRBV29-1; J: TRBJ1-1; D: NA
DNA: TGTGCCAGCTCATCCAAAAATTGGACAGGGGGCCCAAGCTACACCTTC; CDR3: CASSSKNWTGGPSYTF; size: NA; V: TRBV18; J: TRBJ1-2; D: TRBD1